A selection of T cell receptor beta chains follows, all from one sample in a study of monozygotic twins with inflammatory bowel disease. TCRdb reworked the 5' RACE reads into one entry per CDR3 protein, no DNA. This table lists about 160,000 distinct CDR3 sequences. The source material was blood. The source is a human donor with ulcerative colitis or Crohn's disease, or a healthy co-twin of an affected twin (not recorded which). The CDR3 runs from the conserved cysteine through the conserved F or W. The order of the fields is V gene, J gene, CDR3 protein.

TRBV4-2	TRBJ1-3	CASSQGVIRSGNTIYF
TRBV5-1	TRBJ1-1	CASSVSGFFTEAFF
TRBV5-1	TRBJ1-3	CASSLDRVSGNTIYF
TRBV11-1	TRBJ2-2	CASSLGQGKAPNTGELFF
TRBV15	TRBJ2-7	CATSRDLPGLVDEQYF
TRBV3-1	TRBJ2-1	CASSRGLAGMSSSYNEQFF
TRBV20-1	TRBJ2-3	CSATAGYTDTQYF
TRBV29-1	TRBJ2-7	CSVGNPDGFFDEQYF
TRBV20-1	TRBJ2-7	CSACTKTGPYEQYF
TRBV11-1	TRBJ2-1	CASSPRTSRNNEQFF
TRBV10-3	TRBJ1-5	CAISGDLDQPQHF
TRBV7-3	TRBJ2-2	CASSPLNGRVGTGELFF
TRBV10-3	TRBJ2-1	CAISEPLGGTDRNEQFF
TRBV28	TRBJ1-6	CASSLWGGSGSPLHF
TRBV5-1	TRBJ2-6	CASSLAETSGSSGANVLTF
TRBV6-1	TRBJ1-6	CASKELRGSNSPLHF
TRBV29-1	TRBJ1-2	CSARGWNGYTF
TRBV4-3	TRBJ1-3	CASSQVHRGGNTIYF
TRBV20-1	TRBJ1-4	CSVRGNEKLFF
TRBV7-4	TRBJ2-7	CASNIQGLAGVSYEQYF
TRBV6-2/TRBV6-3	TRBJ2-7	CASSQGQGATSLYEQYF
TRBV9	TRBJ2-2	CASSVDPGGADTGELFF
TRBV27	TRBJ2-1	CASSESLAGSYNEQFF
TRBV28	TRBJ1-6	CASSSPTGPKNSPLHF
TRBV19	TRBJ2-1	CASSIGNFFNEQFF
TRBV6-1	TRBJ2-3	CASSRPGPSTDTQYF
TRBV10-3	TRBJ2-1	CAIREVNEQFF
TRBV5-1	TRBJ2-7	CASSSSGDSYEQYF
TRBV29-1	TRBJ2-7	CSAWVRQGSYEQYF
TRBV29-1	TRBJ2-1	CSVDNQVVMGGRNEQFF
TRBV28	TRBJ1-5	CASSFGQPQHF
TRBV12-3/TRBV12-4	TRBJ1-2	CASSSQDRGGGYTF
TRBV28	TRBJ2-3	CASSFASVASHSTDTQYF
TRBV29-1	TRBJ1-1	CSARDNPRTEAFF
TRBV7-6	TRBJ2-3	CASSFLISGSENTQYF
TRBV9	TRBJ2-7	CASSPGTGYGEQYF
TRBV20-1	TRBJ2-7	CSAPGQSYEQYF
TRBV7-9	TRBJ2-1	CASSPARAYNEQFF
TRBV27	TRBJ2-1	CASSASFGPLYNEQFF
TRBV19	TRBJ1-1	CASSTVTGGDFLWMNTEAFF
TRBV7-9	TRBJ2-5	CASSRGTSGIGQETQYF
TRBV29-1	TRBJ2-2	CSVDRSSGSGTGELFF
TRBV7-8	TRBJ1-1	CASTQGFSNTEAFF
TRBV28	TRBJ1-5	CASSSGTQGYQPQHF
TRBV7-2	TRBJ2-1	CASSLAKLGRNEQFF
TRBV24-1	TRBJ1-1	CATSDGTGITEAFF
TRBV5-1	TRBJ2-2	CASRKDSYTGELFF
TRBV29-1	TRBJ2-2	CSVRRTGNAGELFF
TRBV5-1	TRBJ2-1	CASIEGGQSNHEQFF
TRBV7-2	TRBJ1-1	CASSSARFDTEAFF
TRBV7-2	TRBJ2-1	CASSLAGEQAYNEQFF
TRBV6-4	TRBJ1-2	CASSPRGTGVNYGYTF
TRBV20-1	TRBJ2-4	CSADLAGGPKNIQYF